The rows below give T cell receptor beta chains drawn from one sample of a study of cytomegalovirus exposure and HLA in healthy donors. The protocol was immunoSEQ multiplex PCR, while the TCRdb copy is restricted to in-frame clones and leaves out a portion. This sample has under 200,000 clones, with 75% to 90% found just once. The source material was PBMCs. The receptor set was obtained from a girl aged 2-9 years in good health and CMV-seropositive. CDR3s leave out the opening cysteine and the closing phenylalanine or tryptophan.

V: TRBV6-1
CDR3: ASTPAPTGNSPLH

V: TRBV19
CDR3: ASRPGGFGQPQH

V: TRBV9
CDR3: ASSVRGGKQF

V: TRBV10-1
CDR3: ASSPGTGHTDTQY

V: TRBV5-1
CDR3: ASSLGTDSYEQY

V: TRBV7-3
CDR3: ASSLTGGNQPQH

V: TRBV6-5
CDR3: ASSYAGLYNEQF

V: TRBV7-2
CDR3: ASSYTGPYNSPLH

V: TRBV5-1
CDR3: ASSLDGSGRTYNEQF

V: TRBV9
CDR3: ASSVVAGSDTQY

V: TRBV4-1
CDR3: ASSQETGAWETQY

V: TRBV27
CDR3: ASSLGTSGTNEQF

V: TRBV28
CDR3: ASSFQGGRAF

V: TRBV6-6
CDR3: ASRPPTGFGNTIY

V: TRBV6-1
CDR3: ASPRGRTEAF

V: TRBV30
CDR3: AAGSGQETQY

V: TRBV4-1
CDR3: ASSQFGSNYGYT

V: TRBV27
CDR3: ASSSGTSGTTDTQY

V: TRBV5-1
CDR3: ASSLGQARNTIY

V: TRBV30
CDR3: AWSVGQGGYEQY

V: TRBV29-1
CDR3: SVPGLAGNEQF

V: TRBV30
CDR3: AWRLAGGRETQY

V: TRBV6-1
CDR3: ASSEDSGKDTQY

V: TRBV5-5
CDR3: ASSPRQTYPEKLF

V: TRBV2
CDR3: ASSEGRVNTEAF

V: TRBV27
CDR3: ASSLGQGATEAF

V: TRBV30
CDR3: AGERGNTEAF

V: TRBV5-1
CDR3: ASSLEANRGGQPQH

V: TRBV28
CDR3: ASKTLEGESNEQF